These 13 T cell receptor beta chains came from one sample sequenced in a study of cytomegalovirus exposure and HLA in healthy donors. The PCR used 60 Vbeta and 13 Jbeta primers. The table came from immunoSEQ multiplex PCR; TCRdb's copy has only in-frame clones and leaves some out. The data hold about 140,000 clones, with 77% observed a single time. Source material: PBMCs. The receptor set was obtained from a male donor in good health and CMV-seronegative.

The rearrangement links TRBV5-1 to TRBJ2-2, with D hard to call. Germline V gene lookup returns CDR1 SGHRS and CDR2 YFSETQ. Trimming left V 3 bases short and J 4 bases short, with 7 bases between. The length of the CDR3 is 13 residues. The DNA of the CDR3 is TGCGCCAGCAGCTCGACAAGCACCGGGGAGCTGTTTTTT. Protein sequence: CASSSTSTGELFF.

V is TRBV7-9 and J is TRBJ1-5; 7 positions agree with TRBD1. With V trimmed by 1 base and J by 4 bases, 4 bases remained unmatched. Germline V gene lookup returns CDR1 SEHNR and CDR2 FQNEAQ (reference sequence). This CDR3 is 15 amino acids long. The CDR3 is CASSLGGRGNQPQHF. The CDR3 DNA is TGTGCCAGCAGCTTAGGAGGCAGGGGGAATCAGCCCCAGCATTTT. Filled out from reference TRBV7-9 and TRBJ1-5, the complete variable domain reads DTGVSQNPRHKITKRGQNVTFRCDPISEHNRLYWYRQTLGQGPEFLTYFQNEAQLEKSRLLSDRFSAERPKGSFSTLEIQRTEQGDSAMYLCASSLGGRGNQPQHFGDGTRLSIL.

CDR3 amino acids: CASSSSANTGELFF. CDR3 DNA: TGTGCCAGCAGCTCTTCCGCGAACACCGGGGAGCTGTTTTTT. The V and J genes are TRBV7-2 and TRBJ2-2; D not certain. The V end was cut by 4 bases, the J end by 0 bases, with 6 bases between. The CDR3 contains 14 residues. In germline, CDR1 is SGHTA, CDR2 FQGNSA.

The J gene is TRBJ2-5, the V gene TRBV7-9; TRBD1 matches at 8 bases. The J call may not be correct, given that the DNA end is closer to TRBJ2-7. CDR1 SEHNR and CDR2 FQNEAQ come from the germline V gene (reference sequence). The CDR3 runs 14 residues. CDR3 sequence: CASSTGTGSYEQYF. As DNA, the CDR3 is TGTGCCAGCAGCACCGGGACAGGCTCGTACGAGCAGTACTTC.

The sample holds a few counts of this clone. The chain couples TRBV19 to TRBJ2-1, with TRBD2 identical over 9 bases. This CDR3 contains 17 residues. V lost 9 bases and J lost 5; bases outside the gene matches: 17. The germline V gene has CDR1 LNHDA and CDR2 SQIVND (reference sequence). CDR3 amino acids: CASRGSSGIDRDNEQFF. CDR3 in DNA: TGTGCCAGCCGTGGGTCTAGCGGGATAGATCGGGACAATGAGCAGTTCTTC. Supplemented by reference TRBV19 and TRBJ2-1, the full variable domain reads DGGITQSPKYLFRKEGQNVTLSCEQNLNHDAMYWYRQDPGQGLRLIYYSQIVNDFQKGDIAEGYSVSREKKESFPLTVTSAQKNPTAFYLCASRGSSGIDRDNEQFFGPGTRLTVL.

The chain is built from TRBV7-9 and TRBJ2-5; TRBD1 aligns across 7 bases. The DNA end is a closer match to TRBJ2-7, so the J assignment may be wrong. The CDR3 has 14 amino acids. From germline, CDR1 is SEHNR and CDR2 FQNEAQ (reference sequence). CDR3 in DNA: TGTGCCAGCAGCCGACAGGGAAGCTCCTACGAGCAGTACTTC. Protein product: CASSRQGSSYEQYF.

The V and J genes are TRBV19 and TRBJ2-1; 10 positions match TRBD1. CDR3 length: 13 amino acids. V shed 6 bases and J 9 bases; nucleotides not matched to a gene: 5. The germline V gene has CDR1 LNHDA and CDR2 SQIVND (reference sequence). The CDR3 loop reads CASRSWTGGEQFF. CDR3 sequence (DNA): TGTGCCAGTAGATCCTGGACAGGGGGTGAGCAGTTCTTC.

The J gene is TRBJ2-2, the V gene TRBV25-1; 9 bases agree with TRBD2. In germline, CDR1 is MGHDK, CDR2 SYGVNS. Germline trimming cut 2 bases from V and 7 bases from J; bases unmatched to any gene: 11. CDR3 length equals 17 residues. The CDR3 DNA reads TGTGCCAGCAGTGAAAGCGGGGGGCGAGTGGCGTTCGGGGAGCTGTTTTTT. This encodes CASSESGGRVAFGELFF.

The rearrangement uses TRBV6-5 and TRBJ2-1; a possible D gene is TRBD1 (6 bases). From germline, CDR1 is MNHEY and CDR2 SVGAGI. Between the trimmed V and J ends, which lost 6 bases and 0 bases, there was a span of 12 bases. The CDR3 is 15 residues long. The CDR3 protein is CASSPGQSSYNEQFF. Written as DNA, the CDR3 is TGTGCCAGCAGCCCCGGACAGAGCTCCTACAATGAGCAGTTCTTC.

This clone has only one observation. The rearrangement uses TRBV29-1 and TRBJ1-1, with TRBD1 matching 10 bases. The J segment lost 1 base and the V segment lost 5 bases, leaving 10 bases of the junction unmatched. This CDR3 is built from 16 residues. Germline V gives CDR1 SQVTM, CDR2 ANQGSEA. CDR3 coding DNA: TGCAGCGTTCCCGGGACAGGGGAAATCGCGAACACTGAAGCTTTCTTT. This encodes CSVPGTGEIANTEAFF.

The chain recombines TRBV7-9 with TRBJ2-5; D is perhaps TRBD2 (6 bases). Germline assignment: CDR1 SEHNR and CDR2 FQNEAQ (reference sequence). V was cut by 2 bases and J by 5 bases, with 12 bases left in between. This CDR3 comprises 14 residues. The CDR3 region has the DNA TGTGCCAGCAGCTTATTGCGGGGTCGGGAGACCCAGTACTTC. Translating it yields CASSLLRGRETQYF.

The rearrangement uses TRBV9 and TRBJ2-3; weak D call: TRBD2 (5 bases). CDR1 and CDR2 from the germline V gene are SGDLS and YYNGEE. V lost 3 bases, J lost 3 bases, and 14 bases lay in between. The CDR3 totals 15 residues. Here the CDR3 reads CASSAPRDITDTQYF. In DNA form, the CDR3 reads TGTGCCAGCAGCGCACCCCGGGATATAACAGATACGCAGTATTTT.

The chain links TRBV10-3 to TRBJ2-3, with 7 positions matching TRBD1. Trimming removed 7 bases from V and 3 bases from J; junction bases left unmatched: 4. The germline V gene has CDR1 ENHRY and CDR2 SYGVKD. The CDR3 consists of 13 residues. CDR3 DNA sequence: TGTGCCATCACAGGGGGAAGGACAGATACGCAGTATTTT. This translates into CAITGGRTDTQYF.